This is a list of T cell receptor beta chains from one sample in a study of OX40 agonist ivuxolimab in advanced cancers. TCRdb's copy holds only in-frame clones and misses some; the assay was immunoSEQ multiplex PCR. The sample carries 90,000 to 120,000 clones, roughly 90% recorded once. This material consisted of CD4+ or CD8+ T cells sorted from blood, taken in a trial of the OX40 agonist ivuxolimab. These receptors originate from an adult with an advanced solid tumor such as melanoma, head and neck, liver or kidney cancer. CDR3s include the opening cysteine and the closing phenylalanine or tryptophan. The D gene is left open where the match is weak. Only part of the rows carry a size: once, few, many, or a class if the clone is expanded.

D	J	length	size	V	DNA	CDR3
TRBD2	TRBJ2-1	14	.	TRBV28	TGTGCCAGCAGTGCGGGAGACATTTACAATGAGCAGTTCTTC	CASSAGDIYNEQFF
.	TRBJ2-1	14	.	TRBV18	TGTGCCAGCTCCCTCCGGCGCCCGGGGAATGAGCAGTTCTTC	CASSLRRPGNEQFF
.	TRBJ2-7	13	.	TRBV28	TGTGCCAGCAGCCCTATGGCCGGGTACGAGCAGTACTTC	CASSPMAGYEQYF
TRBD1	TRBJ2-3	14	.	TRBV6-5	TGTGCCAGCAGTAGACAGGGGTTCACAGATACGCAGTATTTT	CASSRQGFTDTQYF
TRBD2	TRBJ2-5	16	.	TRBV7-3	TGTGCCAGCAGCTTAAATCCTAGCGGGAGTAAAGGGACCCAGTACTTC	CASSLNPSGSKGTQYF
TRBD2	TRBJ2-7	16	.	TRBV5-1	TGCGCCAGCAGCTCCACGGCTAGCGGACCGGCCTACGAGCAGTACTTC	CASSSTASGPAYEQYF
.	TRBJ2-1	12	.	TRBV7-2	TGTGCCAGCAGCTCCGGCTACAATGAGCAGTTCTTC	CASSSGYNEQFF
.	TRBJ1-1	13	.	TRBV5-6	TGTGCCAGCAGCTTTGGACAGACGACTGAAGCTTTCTTT	CASSFGQTTEAFF
TRBD2	TRBJ2-4	17	.	TRBV28	TGTGCCAGCAGTTCCCCCGGGACTAGCGTAGCCAAAAACATTCAGTACTTC	CASSSPGTSVAKNIQYF
.	TRBJ2-2	13	.	TRBV6-5	TGTGCCAGCAGCGAAGGTTACACCGGGGAGCTGTTTTTT	CASSEGYTGELFF
.	TRBJ2-5	13	.	TRBV10-2	TGCGCCAGCAGTGAGATACTGAGCGGGACCCAGTACTTC	CASSEILSGTQYF
.	TRBJ2-7	13	few	TRBV18	TGTGCCAGCTCACCACGGGCCACCTACGAGCAGTACTTC	CASSPRATYEQYF
.	TRBJ2-2	14	once	TRBV2	TGTGCCAGCGGCTCAGCTCGGAACACCGGGGAGCTGTTTTTT	CASGSARNTGELFF
.	TRBJ2-3	17	.	TRBV7-6	TGTGCCAGCAGCTTAATGGGGGCCAGGAGAAGCACAGATACGCAGTATTTT	CASSLMGARRSTDTQYF
TRBD2	TRBJ2-1	15	.	TRBV27	TGTGCCAGCAGTCTTAGCGGGAGCTCCTACAATGAGCAGTTCTTC	CASSLSGSSYNEQFF
TRBD1	TRBJ1-2	16	.	TRBV7-2	TGTGCCAGCAGCTTAGCGGGGCCGGACAGGGGTAGTGGCTACACCTTC	CASSLAGPDRGSGYTF
TRBD2	TRBJ2-1	16	.	TRBV6-9	TGTGCCAGCACCTTCCTCAGACTAGCTGAGGACAATGAGCAGTTCTTC	CASTFLRLAEDNEQFF
TRBD2	TRBJ2-5	18	.	TRBV7-2	TGTGCCAGCAGCCCCCACGAACCACCTAGCGGGAGGAGAGAGACCCAGTACTTC	CASSPHEPPSGRRETQYF
.	TRBJ2-2	13	.	TRBV10-2	TGCGCCAGCAGTGAACACAAAGCCGGGGAGCTGTTTTTT	CASSEHKAGELFF
.	TRBJ1-3	17	.	TRBV2	TGTGCCAGCAGCACACTATACTCGGGCGGCTCTGGAAACACCATATATTTT	CASSTLYSGGSGNTIYF
.	TRBJ2-1	14	.	TRBV29-1	TGCAGCGCGCGTCAGGGGGGATGGAACAATGAGCAGTTCTTC	CSARQGGWNNEQFF
.	TRBJ2-7	13	.	TRBV11-3	TGTGCCAGCAGCTTAGGAAGCTCCTACGAGCAGTACTTC	CASSLGSSYEQYF
.	TRBJ2-1	16	.	TRBV9	TGTGCCAGCAGCGTAGGGCAGCCGAGCTCCTACAATGAGCAGTTCTTC	CASSVGQPSSYNEQFF
.	TRBJ1-5	14	.	TRBV7-3	TGTGCCAGCAGCCCGAACAGGGATGGGCAGCCCCAGCATTTT	CASSPNRDGQPQHF
.	TRBJ1-3	13	.	TRBV6-1	TGTGCCAGCAGTGACCCGACGGTAAACACCATATATTTT	CASSDPTVNTIYF
TRBD1	TRBJ2-1	16	.	TRBV5-6	TGTGCCAGCAGCTTGATAGGACAGGGTAACTACAATGAGCAGTTCTTC	CASSLIGQGNYNEQFF
.	TRBJ1-1	14	.	TRBV18	TGTGCCAGCTCACCAGGGCAGGTTAACACTGAAGCTTTCTTT	CASSPGQVNTEAFF
TRBD2	TRBJ2-1	15	.	TRBV7-3	TGTGCCAGCAGCGTGAGCGGGAGAGGGGGCAATGAGCAGTTCTTC	CASSVSGRGGNEQFF
.	TRBJ1-5	14	.	TRBV5-6	TGTGCCAGCAGCTTGGCTACCAGCAATCAGCCCCAGCATTTT	CASSLATSNQPQHF
.	TRBJ2-7	13	.	TRBV28	TGTGCCAGCGAAAGGGTTAGGACCTACGAGCAGTACTTC	CASERVRTYEQYF
TRBD1	TRBJ2-1	16	.	TRBV7-9	TGTGCCAGCAGCTCTCCACAGGGGGCGGATTACAATGAGCAGTTCTTC	CASSSPQGADYNEQFF
.	TRBJ1-1	15	.	TRBV11-3	TGTGCCAGCAGCTCCGGGTTGGGAGGGAACACTGAAGCTTTCTTT	CASSSGLGGNTEAFF
TRBD2	TRBJ2-3	16	.	TRBV27	TGTGCCAGCAGCCTACTAGCGGGGGGAGTCACAGATACGCAGTATTTT	CASSLLAGGVTDTQYF